This record looks at one T cell receptor (beta chain) sequence and its context. This clone was detected only once. It lacks a known antigen. The record has no base qualities; no much larger clone is one base away. In the prospective study, participants were about 18 to 100 years old, resided in about two dozen geographic areas of the United States, and were enrolled through a virtual design. In the prospective study, participants were assigned to cohorts based on the clinical history participants reported in a screening survey and a study questionnaire. Exposed participants had been in contact, within 2 weeks of entering the study, with a person who had a PCR-confirmed or clinician-diagnosed case of COVID-19. Mobile phlebotomists in the prospective study collected whole blood, serum and a nasopharyngeal or oropharyngeal swab from every participant. Over a roughly two-month period, participants in the prospective study had the option of providing additional blood draws and questionnaires. Before DNA extraction, blood samples from the prospective study were shipped at room temperature or frozen.

From the cysteine up to the phenylalanine, the CDR3 has a length of 14 residues. The only DNA kept is the CDR3, 42 bases in frame from the first base. Trimming takes 3 bases off V and 4 bases off J; junction bases not matched to a gene: 9. For CDR1 and CDR2, the germline V gene (reference sequence) lists DFQATT and SNEGSKA. This record belongs to a study of blood T cell repertoires in COVID-19 (dated by TCRdb to about 2020). Study-wide context: The collaborator samples originated in the United States, Italy and Spain and spanned the acute and convalescent phases of COVID-19. Samples were obtained from the ongoing ImmuneRACE study (first 160 participants) and from roughly 1,300 subjects provided by 6 global collaborators. The sample metadata nearly always contained a de-identified subject ID, COVID-19 status, age in years and sex. The repertoires were released in a freely available public database intended as a resource for research on the immune response to SARS-CoV-2. Subjects who had been exposed to COVID-19, were actively infected with it, or had recovered from it provided the deeply sampled blood TCRbeta repertoires that made up the dataset. HLA class I and class II types, where available, came from metadata supplied by the sample provider rather than from assay-based typing. The material from the prospective study consisted of cDNA or gDNA derived from T cells, B-cell-depleted T cells, or PBMCs.

General findings and caveats noted by the study authors: The amount of clinical and demographic metadata varied by source and participant and was provided uncurated.

TCRbeta CDR3 regions were amplified from genomic DNA using the immunoSEQ Assay, a bias-controlled multiplex PCR. Regarding the original processing steps: Nucleated cell counts per sample were estimated from amplification of reference gene primers within the assay. To quantify the absolute abundance of each unique TCRbeta CDR3 rearrangement, sequence reads were collapsed and filtered. Productive Simpson clonality was computed per sample as the square root of Simpson's diversity index over productive rearrangements. What TCRdb holds here is the immuneACCESS table cut down to in-frame rearrangements. Part of the clones is not present; checked against another copy, under half of the missing clones reflect an unresolved V gene, and the others are unexplained. V and J calls and clone size are given by that table; D and trimming were obtained from the DNA. Here the sample has 350,000 to 400,000 clones; approximately 93% occur a single time. 0.8% to 0.9% of the sample is in the top ten clones.

Sequenced: PBMCs or T cells enriched from blood (not recorded which). This TCR was recovered from a woman aged 35 to 49 who had been exposed to COVID-19. The chain links TRBV20-1 with TRBJ2-7; the junction holds 7 bases that match TRBD2. The CDR3 is CSASHPAGLYEQYF. The nucleotide sequence reads as follows: TGCAGTGCTAGTCATCCAGCGGGGTTATACGAGCAGTACTTC.